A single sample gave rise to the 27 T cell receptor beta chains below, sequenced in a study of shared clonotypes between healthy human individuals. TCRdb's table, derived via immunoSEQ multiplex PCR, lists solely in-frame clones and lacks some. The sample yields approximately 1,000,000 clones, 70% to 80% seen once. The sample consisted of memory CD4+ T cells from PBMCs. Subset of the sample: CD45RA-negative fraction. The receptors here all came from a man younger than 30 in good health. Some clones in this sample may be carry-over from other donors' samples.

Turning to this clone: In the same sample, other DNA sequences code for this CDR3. For the CDR3, the DNA is TGCGCCAGCTCCTCCGGGACCTTCTTCACCGGGGAGCTGTTTTTT. It translates to CASSSGTFFTGELFF. V gene TRBV5-1 combines with J gene TRBJ2-2; perhaps D is TRBD1 or TRBD2 (5 bases each). The CDR3 contains 15 residues. The V gene's germline CDR1 is SGHRS and CDR2 YFSETQ. The V and J ends lost 7 bases and 4 bases respectively, with 17 bases between them.

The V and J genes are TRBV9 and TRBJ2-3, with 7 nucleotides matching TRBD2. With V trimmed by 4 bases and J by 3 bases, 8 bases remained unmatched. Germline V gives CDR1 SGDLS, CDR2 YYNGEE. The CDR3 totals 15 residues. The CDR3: CASSPQISGTDTQYF. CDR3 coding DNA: TGTGCCAGCAGCCCACAGATTAGCGGGACAGATACGCAGTATTTT.

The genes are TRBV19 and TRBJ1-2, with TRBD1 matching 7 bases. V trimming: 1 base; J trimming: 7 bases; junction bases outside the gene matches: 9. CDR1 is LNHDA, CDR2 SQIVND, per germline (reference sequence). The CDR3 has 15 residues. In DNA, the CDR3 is TGTGCCAGTAGTATAGCGAGGCCAGGGGGAGTTGGCTACACCTTC. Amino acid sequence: CASSIARPGGVGYTF.

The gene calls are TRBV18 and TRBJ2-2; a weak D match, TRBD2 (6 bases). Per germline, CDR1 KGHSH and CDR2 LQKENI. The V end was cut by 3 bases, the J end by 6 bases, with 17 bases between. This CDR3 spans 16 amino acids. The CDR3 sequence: CASSPSTSPRSGELFF. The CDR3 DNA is TGTGCCAGCTCACCGTCCACTAGCCCAAGATCCGGGGAGCTGTTTTTT.

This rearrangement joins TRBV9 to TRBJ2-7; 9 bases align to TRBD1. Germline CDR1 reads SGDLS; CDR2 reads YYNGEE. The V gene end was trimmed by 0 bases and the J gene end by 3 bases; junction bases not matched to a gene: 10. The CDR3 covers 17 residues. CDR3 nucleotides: TGTGCCAGCAGCGTAGGTGGACAGGGGTTTGGTAGCTACGAGCAGTACTTC. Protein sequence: CASSVGGQGFGSYEQYF.

This CDR3 reads CASRVAGTNTEAFF. Here the CDR3 DNA reads TGTGCCAGTCGAGTTGCAGGGACGAACACTGAAGCTTTCTTT. The V call is TRBV19, the J call TRBJ1-1, with TRBD1 as a possible D gene (5 bases). Germline CDR1 reads LNHDA; CDR2 reads SQIVND (reference sequence). V lost 8 bases and J 1 base, leaving 14 bases between the germline ends. The CDR3 covers 14 residues.

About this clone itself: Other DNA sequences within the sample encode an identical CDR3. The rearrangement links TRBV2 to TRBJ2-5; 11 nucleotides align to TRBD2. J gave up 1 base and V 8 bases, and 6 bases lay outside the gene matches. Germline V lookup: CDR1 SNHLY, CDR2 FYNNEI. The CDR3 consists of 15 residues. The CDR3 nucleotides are TGTGCCAGCCGAAGACTAGCGGGGACCCAAGAGACCCAGTACTTC. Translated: CASRRLAGTQETQYF.

The CDR3 coding sequence is TGTGCCAGCAGCTCCGGACCGGCTGGGGAGACCCAGTACTTC. Encoded protein: CASSSGPAGETQYF. V and J are TRBV11-2 and TRBJ2-5; unclear D gene. Looked up from germline, CDR1 is SGHAT and CDR2 is FQNNGV. V was clipped by 4 bases and J by 5 bases, with 14 bases between them. CDR3 length: 14 amino acids.

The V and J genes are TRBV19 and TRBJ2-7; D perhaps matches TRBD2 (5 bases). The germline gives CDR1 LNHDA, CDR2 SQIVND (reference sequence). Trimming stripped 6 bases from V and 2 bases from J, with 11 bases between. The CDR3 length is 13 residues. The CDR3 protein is CASSLPGTYEQYF. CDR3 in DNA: TGTGCCAGTAGCCTACCCGGGACCTACGAGCAGTACTTC.

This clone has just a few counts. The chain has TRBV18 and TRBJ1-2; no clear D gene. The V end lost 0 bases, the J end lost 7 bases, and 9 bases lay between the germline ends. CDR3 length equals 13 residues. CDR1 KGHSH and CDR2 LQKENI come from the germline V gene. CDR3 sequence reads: CASSPPDRTGYTF. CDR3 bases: TGTGCCAGCTCACCACCGGATAGAACTGGCTACACCTTC.

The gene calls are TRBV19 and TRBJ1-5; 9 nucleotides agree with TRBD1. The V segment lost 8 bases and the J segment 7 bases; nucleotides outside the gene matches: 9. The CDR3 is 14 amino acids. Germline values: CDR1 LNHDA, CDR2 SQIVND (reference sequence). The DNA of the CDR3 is TGTGCCAGTGGGGGACAGGGTAACTTACAGCCCCAGCATTTT. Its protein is CASGGQGNLQPQHF.

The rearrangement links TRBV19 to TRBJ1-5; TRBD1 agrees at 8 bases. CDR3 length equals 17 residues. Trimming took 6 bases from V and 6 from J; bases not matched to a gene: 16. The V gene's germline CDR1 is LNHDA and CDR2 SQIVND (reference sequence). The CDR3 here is CASSPRTGRIVGQPQHF. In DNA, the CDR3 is TGTGCCAGTAGCCCCCGGACAGGGAGAATAGTGGGTCAGCCCCAGCATTTT.

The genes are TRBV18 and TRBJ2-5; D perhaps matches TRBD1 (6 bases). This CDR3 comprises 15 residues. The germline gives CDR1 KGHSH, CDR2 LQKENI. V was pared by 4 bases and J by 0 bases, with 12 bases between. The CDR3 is CASSQSDRNQETQYF. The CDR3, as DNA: TGTGCCAGCTCACAGTCGGACAGAAACCAAGAGACCCAGTACTTC. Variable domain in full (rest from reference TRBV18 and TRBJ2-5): NAGVMQNPRHLVRRRGQEARLRCSPMKGHSHVYWYRQLPEEGLKFMVYLQKENIIDESGMPKERFSAEFPKEGPSILRIQQVVRGDSAAYFCASSQSDRNQETQYFGPGTRLLVL.

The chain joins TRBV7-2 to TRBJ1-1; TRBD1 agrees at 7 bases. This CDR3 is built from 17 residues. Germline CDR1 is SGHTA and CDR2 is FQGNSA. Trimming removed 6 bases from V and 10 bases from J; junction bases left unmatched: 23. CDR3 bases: TGTGCCAGCAGTTTAAAAGGTTCGGCCCAGGGGGGAGGAGGAGCTTTCTTT. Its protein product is CASSLKGSAQGGGGAFF.

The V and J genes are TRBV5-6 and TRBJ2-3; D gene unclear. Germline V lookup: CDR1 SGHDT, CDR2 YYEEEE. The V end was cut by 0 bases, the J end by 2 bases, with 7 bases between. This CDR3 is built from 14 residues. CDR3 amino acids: CASSLDGTTDTQYF. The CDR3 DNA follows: TGTGCCAGCAGCTTGGATGGTACCACAGATACGCAGTATTTT.

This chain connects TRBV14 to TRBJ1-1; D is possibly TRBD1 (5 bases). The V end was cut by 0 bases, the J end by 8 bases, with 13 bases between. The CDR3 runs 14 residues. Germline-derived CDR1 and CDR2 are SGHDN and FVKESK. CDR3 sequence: CASSQDYDRLEAFF. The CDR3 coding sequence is TGTGCCAGCAGCCAAGATTATGACAGACTCGAAGCTTTCTTT.

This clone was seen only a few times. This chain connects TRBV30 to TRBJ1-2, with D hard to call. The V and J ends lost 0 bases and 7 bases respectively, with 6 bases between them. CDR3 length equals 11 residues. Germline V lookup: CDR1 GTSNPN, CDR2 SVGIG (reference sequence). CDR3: CAWSVPGGYTF. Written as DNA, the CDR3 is TGTGCCTGGAGTGTACCCGGTGGCTACACCTTC. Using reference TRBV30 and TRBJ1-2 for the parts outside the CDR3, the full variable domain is SQTIHQWPATLVQPVGSPLSLECTVEGTSNPNLYWYRQAAGRGLQLLFYSVGIGQISSEVPQNLSASRPQDRQFILSSKKLLLSDSGFYLCAWSVPGGYTFGSGTRLTVV.

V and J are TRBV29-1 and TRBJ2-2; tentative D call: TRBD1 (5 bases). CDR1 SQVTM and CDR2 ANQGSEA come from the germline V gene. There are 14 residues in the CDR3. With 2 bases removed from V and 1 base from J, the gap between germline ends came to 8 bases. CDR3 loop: CSVERGQNTGELFF. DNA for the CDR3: TGCAGCGTTGAAAGAGGACAGAACACCGGGGAGCTGTTTTTT.

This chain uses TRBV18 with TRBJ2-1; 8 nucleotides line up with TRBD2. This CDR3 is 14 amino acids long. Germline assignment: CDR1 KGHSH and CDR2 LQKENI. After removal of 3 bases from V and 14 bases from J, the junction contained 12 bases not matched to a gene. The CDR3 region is CASSPQKLSGNEFF. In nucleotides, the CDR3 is TGTGCCAGCTCACCGCAGAAACTTAGCGGGAATGAGTTCTTC. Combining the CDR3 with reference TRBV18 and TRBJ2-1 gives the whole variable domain NAGVMQNPRHLVRRRGQEARLRCSPMKGHSHVYWYRQLPEEGLKFMVYLQKENIIDESGMPKERFSAEFPKEGPSILRIQQVVRGDSAAYFCASSPQKLSGNEFFGPGTRLTVL.

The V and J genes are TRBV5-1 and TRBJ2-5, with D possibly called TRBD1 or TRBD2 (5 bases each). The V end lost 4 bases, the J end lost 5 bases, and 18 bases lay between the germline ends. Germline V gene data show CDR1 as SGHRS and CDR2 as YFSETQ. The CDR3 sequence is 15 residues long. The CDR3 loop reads CASSPLSPEGETQYF. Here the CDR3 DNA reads TGCGCCAGCAGCCCATTAAGCCCCGAGGGGGAGACCCAGTACTTC.

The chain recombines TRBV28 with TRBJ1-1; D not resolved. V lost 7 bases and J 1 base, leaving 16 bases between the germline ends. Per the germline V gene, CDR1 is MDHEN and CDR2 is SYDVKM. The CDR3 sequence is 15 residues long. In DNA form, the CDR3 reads TGTGCCAGCAACAAGGTGGGAATGGGGAACACTGAAGCTTTCTTT. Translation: CASNKVGMGNTEAFF.

The DNA for the CDR3 is TGTGCCACCAGCAGAGATGTCGGACTAGCGGGAGCACTCCAAGAGACCCAGTACTTC. Protein sequence: CATSRDVGLAGALQETQYF. This chain links TRBV15 with TRBJ2-5; the match to TRBD2 covers 13 bases. The CDR3 consists of 19 residues. Germline CDR1 is LNHNV and CDR2 is YYDKDF (reference sequence). With V trimmed by 0 bases and J by 1 base, 8 bases remained unmatched.

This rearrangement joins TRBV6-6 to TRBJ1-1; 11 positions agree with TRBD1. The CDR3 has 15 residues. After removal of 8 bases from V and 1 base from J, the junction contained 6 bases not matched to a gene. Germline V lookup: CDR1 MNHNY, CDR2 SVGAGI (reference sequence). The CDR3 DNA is TGTGCCAGCCTTTGGACAGGGGGCAGGAACACTGAAGCTTTCTTT. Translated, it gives CASLWTGGRNTEAFF.

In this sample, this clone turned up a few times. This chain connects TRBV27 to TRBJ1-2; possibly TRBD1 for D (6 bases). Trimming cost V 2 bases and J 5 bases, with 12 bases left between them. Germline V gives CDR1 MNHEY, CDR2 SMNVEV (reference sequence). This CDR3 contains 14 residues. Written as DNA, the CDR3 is TGTGCCAGCAGTTTAAACAGGGAGAAATATGGCTACACCTTC. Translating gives CASSLNREKYGYTF.

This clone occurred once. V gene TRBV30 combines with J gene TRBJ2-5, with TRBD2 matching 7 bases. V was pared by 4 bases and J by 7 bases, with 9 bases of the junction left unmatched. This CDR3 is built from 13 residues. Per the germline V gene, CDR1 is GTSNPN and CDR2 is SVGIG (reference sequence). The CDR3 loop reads CAWTMGGDGTQYF. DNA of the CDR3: TGTGCCTGGACAATGGGAGGGGACGGGACCCAGTACTTC.

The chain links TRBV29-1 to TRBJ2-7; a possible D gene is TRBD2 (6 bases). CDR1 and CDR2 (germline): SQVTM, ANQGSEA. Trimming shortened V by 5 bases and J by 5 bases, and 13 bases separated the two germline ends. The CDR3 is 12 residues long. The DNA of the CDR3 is TGCAGCGTTCCCGGTGGAGGGGACGAGCAGTACTTC. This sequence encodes CSVPGGGDEQYF.

CDR3 coding DNA: TGTGCCAGCAGCGTAGGAGTTACTAGCACAGATACGCAGTATTTT. It yields the protein CASSVGVTSTDTQYF. The gene calls are TRBV9 and TRBJ2-3; unclear D gene. This CDR3 is built from 15 residues. Germline V gene sequence: CDR1 SGDLS, CDR2 YYNGEE. With 0 bases removed from V and 0 bases from J, the gap between germline ends came to 8 bases.